Reported below is one TCR beta chain. The sample holds other DNA sequences that translate to the same CDR3. Germline V lookup: CDR1 SNHLY, CDR2 FYNNEI. With 4 bases removed from V and 3 bases from J, the gap between germline ends came to 8 bases. CDR3 length: 13 amino acids. Using immunoSEQ multiplex PCR, the repertoire was profiled, and TCRdb retains in-frame clones only, with some absent. The profile shows about 2.4 million clones, 90% to 95% of them singletons. These data are taken from a study of shared clonotypes between healthy human individuals. The chain couples TRBV2 to TRBJ2-3; D remains ambiguous. Specimen: naive CD4+ T cells from PBMCs. Specified subset: CD45RA+ positively selected. The source is a young man in good health. Some clones in this sample may be carry-over from other donors' samples. CDR3 nucleotides: TGTGCCAGCAGTGGAGAAGGGACAGATACGCAGTATTTT. Its translation: CASSGEGTDTQYF.